A selection of T cell receptor beta chains follows, all from one sample in a study of T cell changes during pregnancy in multiple sclerosis. TCRdb's table, derived via immunoSEQ multiplex PCR, lists solely in-frame clones and lacks some. Of under 110,000 clones in the sample, roughly nine tenths were seen once. The sequencing here drew on peripheral blood, taken before pregnancy. The origin of the receptors is a female donor with multiple sclerosis, enrolled in a pregnancy study. Each CDR3 is given without its conserved first and last residue.

V,CDR3
TRBV27,ASSPRLAGVSYNEQF
TRBV5-5,ASSSQDRARNTIY
TRBV11-3,ASSLDGSGLYEQY
TRBV27,ASSLLSGIGAYNEQF
TRBV6-6,ASSRDSPGEQY
TRBV7-6,ASTPGHEEKLF
TRBV5-1,ASSRRPAGGSDNEQF
TRBV6-5,ASRRQGNTEAF
TRBV2,ASSEGLNFYGYT
TRBV5-1,ASSPGGGLRGYT
TRBV2,ASSATERGRVGQF
TRBV11-3,ASSSRGLDYGYT
TRBV11-3,ASSLALGGLSTDTQY
TRBV30,AWSVLEGTGFNEKLF
TRBV7-9,ASSFGRGWNTEAF
TRBV25-1,ASRPSGDTLSSTDTQY
TRBV9,ASSVSSGGYNEQF